The 20 T cell receptor beta chains below come from one sample, sequenced in a study of shared clonotypes between healthy human individuals. Using immunoSEQ multiplex PCR, the repertoire was profiled, and TCRdb retains in-frame clones only, with some absent. The repertoire holds about 490,000 clones, with 79% as singletons. Input material: PBMCs. These receptors were obtained from a woman in her thirties or forties in good health. Some clones in this sample may be carry-over from other donors' samples.

V usage is TRBV10-1 and J usage is TRBJ1-4, with TRBD1 as a possible D gene (6 bases). The CDR3 spans 14 residues. From germline, CDR1 is WNHNN and CDR2 SYGVQD (reference sequence). Trimming left V 4 bases short and J 6 bases short, with 12 bases between. The chain's CDR3 is CASSATGTDEKLFF. DNA for the CDR3: TGCGCCAGCAGTGCAACAGGGACCGATGAAAAACTGTTTTTT.

This clone was observed a single time. This chain joins TRBV7-2 and TRBJ2-7; no clear D. This CDR3 spans 11 amino acids. Germline CDR1 SGHTA, CDR2 FQGNSA. Deletions cut 5 bases from V and 3 bases from J, with 5 bases between. The CDR3 bases are TGTGCCAGCAGCCTCAGCTACGAGCAGTACTTC. Translated, it gives CASSLSYEQYF.

The rearrangement links TRBV30 to TRBJ2-5, with 8 bases matching TRBD2. The CDR3 sequence is 13 residues long. The V gene end was trimmed by 8 bases and the J gene end by 6 bases; junction bases not matched to a gene: 11. The germline CDR1 and CDR2 sequences are GTSNPN and SVGIG (reference sequence). CDR3 sequence (DNA): TGTGCCCGGCTCCGGACGGGGGGGCAGACCCAGTACTTC. It yields the protein CARLRTGGQTQYF.

The rearrangement uses TRBV5-4 and TRBJ1-2; D remains ambiguous. Germline CDR1 SGHNT, CDR2 YYREEE (reference sequence). With 1 base removed from V and 0 bases from J, the gap between germline ends came to 10 bases. There are 15 residues in the CDR3. In DNA, the CDR3 is TGTGCCAGCAGCTTGACCCTACAACCTAACTATGGCTACACCTTC. Encoded protein: CASSLTLQPNYGYTF. The full variable domain, rest sourced from reference TRBV5-4 and TRBJ1-2, is ETGVTQSPTHLIKTRGQQVTLRCSSQSGHNTVSWYQQALGQGPQFIFQYYREEENGRGNFPPRFSGLQFPNYSSELNVNALELDDSALYLCASSLTLQPNYGYTFGSGTRLTVV.

On this clone: Other DNA sequences in this sample translate to the same CDR3. V usage is TRBV4-3 and J usage is TRBJ1-1, with D possibly matching TRBD1 (5 bases). V was pared by 3 bases and J by 4 bases, with 15 bases between. This CDR3 has 15 residues. Germline V gene data show CDR1 as LGHNA and CDR2 as YSLEER. The DNA for the CDR3 is TGCGCCAGCAGCCAGGATAGCAGGGCAGGCACTGAAGCTTTCTTT. This encodes CASSQDSRAGTEAFF.

The chain couples TRBV11-2 to TRBJ1-1; D is undetermined. Trimming took off 3 bases at V and 7 bases at J, with 9 bases between the two ends. Per germline, CDR1 SGHAT and CDR2 FQNNGV. There are 12 residues in the CDR3. CDR3 sequence: CASSFDYSEAFF. The CDR3 coding sequence is TGTGCCAGCAGCTTTGACTACAGTGAAGCTTTCTTT.

The chain couples TRBV6-5 to TRBJ2-2, with D tentatively TRBD2 (6 bases). CDR3 length equals 13 residues. The V end was cut by 2 bases, the J end by 9 bases, with 10 bases between. The germline CDR1 and CDR2 sequences are MNHEY and SVGAGI. The CDR3 DNA is TGTGCCAGCAGTTACAGGGAGGACAGGGAGCTGTTTTTT. Encoded protein: CASSYREDRELFF.

This chain uses TRBV7-2 with TRBJ2-5; no definite D call. The germline gives CDR1 SGHTA, CDR2 FQGNSA. This CDR3 contains 12 residues. V lost 4 bases and J 5 bases, leaving 8 bases between the germline ends. The DNA of the CDR3 is TGTGCCAGCAGCTCGCAGAGGGAGACCCAGTACTTC. Translating gives CASSSQRETQYF.

This clone has a single count. The V gene is TRBV7-2, the J gene TRBJ2-3; the D is unclear. Looked up from germline, CDR1 is SGHTA and CDR2 is FQGNSA. CDR3 size: 17 residues. V was trimmed by 5 bases and J by 0 bases, leaving 18 bases between them. The CDR3 coding sequence is TGTGCCAGCAGCCCCCGTCCCCATAGGTTGAGCACAGATACGCAGTATTTT. Translated: CASSPRPHRLSTDTQYF.

This chain joins TRBV9 and TRBJ1-1, with 7 bases that match TRBD1. J gave up 0 bases and V 0 bases, and 5 bases lay outside the gene matches. Germline V gene sequence: CDR1 SGDLS, CDR2 YYNGEE. This CDR3 region has 16 residues. The CDR3 loop is CASSVGQGLLNTEAFF. For the CDR3, the DNA is TGTGCCAGCAGCGTAGGACAGGGTTTATTGAACACTGAAGCTTTCTTT.

This chain connects TRBV6-1 to TRBJ2-6; perhaps TRBD2 as D (5 bases). Germline V CDR1 and CDR2: MNHNS, SASEGT. The CDR3 loop spans 18 amino acids. The ends were cut back, 4 bases at V and 0 bases at J, with 16 bases in the middle. CDR3 residues: CASSGTRGTRSGANVLTF. The CDR3 nucleotides are TGTGCCAGCAGTGGAACTCGGGGAACGCGCTCTGGGGCCAACGTCCTGACTTTC.

The gene calls are TRBV29-1 and TRBJ2-1, with D possibly being TRBD1 (6 bases). The V and J ends lost 5 bases and 3 bases respectively, with 17 bases between them. This CDR3 has 15 amino acids. Germline CDR1 is SQVTM and CDR2 is ANQGSEA. The CDR3 DNA is TGCAGCGTTTTCAGGGGCCCCAATTACTACAATGAGCAGTTCTTC. Its translation: CSVFRGPNYYNEQFF.

This chain joins TRBV28 and TRBJ1-2; D is uncertain. The CDR3 is 14 residues long. CDR1 MDHEN and CDR2 SYDVKM come from the germline V gene. Trimming stripped 7 bases from V and 0 bases from J, with 12 bases between. CDR3 in amino acids: CASTSSQANYGYTF. The CDR3, as DNA: TGTGCCAGCACCTCCTCCCAGGCTAACTATGGCTACACCTTC.

This rearrangement joins TRBV5-6 to TRBJ2-1; a possible D gene is TRBD2 (5 bases). The ends were cut back, 4 bases at V and 3 bases at J, with 11 bases in the middle. The CDR3 runs to 14 residues. Germline V CDR1 and CDR2: SGHDT, YYEEEE. CDR3 nucleotides: TGTGCCAGCAGCCGGAGCGGCAACTACAATGAGCAGTTCTTC. This codes for CASSRSGNYNEQFF. The full variable domain, with the rest looked up from reference TRBV5-6 and TRBJ2-1, is DAGVTQSPTHLIKTRGQQVTLRCSPKSGHDTVSWYQQALGQGPQFIFQYYEEEERQRGNFPDRFSGHQFPNYSSELNVNALLLGDSALYLCASSRSGNYNEQFFGPGTRLTVL.

The chain carries TRBV30 and TRBJ2-3, with TRBD2 matching 14 bases. The germline CDR1 and CDR2 sequences are GTSNPN and SVGIG (reference sequence). With V trimmed by 0 bases and J by 6 bases, 8 bases remained unmatched. The CDR3 is made up of 17 amino acids. In DNA form, the CDR3 reads TGTGCCTGGAGTGTCGTCCGGACTAGCGGGAGGTTGGATACGCAGTATTTT. It yields the protein CAWSVVRTSGRLDTQYF.

V usage is TRBV5-4 and J usage is TRBJ2-7; possible D gene TRBD2, 6 bases. From germline, CDR1 is SGHNT and CDR2 YYREEE (reference sequence). CDR3 length: 14 amino acids. Trimming took 0 bases from V and 7 from J, leaving 14 bases between them. CDR3 DNA sequence: TGTGCCAGCAGCTTGGCGGGAGTTAGGAGAGAGCAGTACTTC. It encodes CASSLAGVRREQYF.

This clone was picked up a small number of times. This sequence joins TRBV18 and TRBJ1-4, with D unresolved. Germline V gene lookup returns CDR1 KGHSH and CDR2 LQKENI. CDR3 length: 20 residues. V lost 6 bases and J 0 bases, leaving 26 bases between the germline ends. For the CDR3, the DNA is TGTGCCAGCTCTACCACAGTGTCTCAATCGACCTTCGCAACTAATGAAAAACTGTTTTTT. Amino acids: CASSTTVSQSTFATNEKLFF.

Here the CDR3 reads CASSADDTEAFF. The CDR3 DNA is TGTGCCAGCAGCGCAGACGACACTGAAGCTTTCTTT. The V gene is TRBV2, the J gene TRBJ1-1; D gene uncertain. Germline assignment: CDR1 SNHLY and CDR2 FYNNEI. V was clipped by 6 bases and J by 3 bases, with 8 bases between them. The CDR3 runs to 12 residues. The entire variable domain, with the rest obtained from reference TRBV2 and TRBJ1-1, is as follows: EPEVTQTPSHQVTQMGQEVILRCVPISNHLYFYWYRQILGQKVEFLVSFYNNEISEKSEIFDDQFSVERPDGSNFTLKIRSTKLEDSAMYFCASSADDTEAFFGQGTRLTVV.

The V and J genes are TRBV18 and TRBJ2-1, with TRBD2 identical over 10 bases. Germline CDR1 reads KGHSH; CDR2 reads LQKENI. This CDR3 region has 15 residues. The trim removed 3 bases at V and 6 bases at J, leaving 5 bases unmatched. The CDR3 spells CASSPTSGAGNEQFF. CDR3 coding DNA: TGTGCCAGCTCACCCACTAGCGGGGCGGGCAATGAGCAGTTCTTC.

V is TRBV18 and J is TRBJ2-6, with D possibly being TRBD2 (6 bases). V was cut by 4 bases and J by 1 base, with 11 bases left in between. Germline V gene sequence: CDR1 KGHSH, CDR2 LQKENI. The CDR3 covers 16 residues. The CDR3 loop is CASSRGEASGANVLTF. The DNA of the CDR3 is TGTGCCAGCTCACGAGGGGAGGCGTCTGGGGCCAACGTCCTGACTTTC. The variable domain in full, with the rest retrieved from reference TRBV18 and TRBJ2-6, is NAGVMQNPRHLVRRRGQEARLRCSPMKGHSHVYWYRQLPEEGLKFMVYLQKENIIDESGMPKERFSAEFPKEGPSILRIQQVVRGDSAAYFCASSRGEASGANVLTFGAGSRLTVL.